The source of this TCR beta chain is a study of PD-L1 blockade in urothelial cancer. TCRdb's copy holds only in-frame clones and misses some; the assay was immunoSEQ multiplex PCR. The repertoire has about 55,000 clones, approximately 75% of them found once; the top ten carry approximately 4%. V lost 7 bases and J lost 7, with 20 bases in between. CDR1 SGHRS and CDR2 YFSETQ come from the germline V gene. The CDR3 contains 14 residues. The material was PBMCs, obtained around atezolizumab (anti-PD-L1) treatment. The chain carries TRBV5-1 and TRBJ1-1; a weak D match, TRBD1 (5 bases). The source of this sequence is a man between 65 and 79 years old with urothelial cancer. CDR3 sequence reads: CASGRSQGKGEAFF. The DNA for the CDR3 is TGCGCCAGCGGACGATCCCAGGGCAAGGGTGAAGCTTTCTTT.